The source of this T cell receptor (beta chain) is a study of untreated major depressive disorder. Participants with major medical conditions, Axis I/II comorbidities, regular medication or illicit drug use were excluded. General study findings and limits: CD4+ T cells from depressed patients used TRBV05-01 (Vbeta 5.1) more often than controls.

On this clone itself: No antigen is known for it.

The ends were cut back, 3 bases at V and 5 bases at J, with 14 bases in the middle. Looked up from germline, CDR1 is MNHEY and CDR2 is SVGAGI. The CDR3 length is 14 residues. Measured with immunoSEQ multiplex PCR; TCRdb has only the in-frame clones, and not every one. The table records some 13,000 clones, 75% to 95% of them present only once. The chain couples TRBV6-5 to TRBJ2-7; D call uncertain. The clonotype comes from a woman in her thirties with major depressive disorder. Sequenced input: CD4+ T cells from PBMCs. In DNA form, the CDR3 reads TGTGCCAGCAGTTATTTGTGGAGCCCCCACGAGCAGTACTTC. Encoded protein: CASSYLWSPHEQYF.